These 21 T cell receptor beta chains were all obtained from the same sample, sequenced in a study of metastatic and nonmetastatic thyroid tumors. Each patient came to thyroid surgery without any prior treatment (of any kind). TCRdb reprocessed the PCR reads using MiXCR. The sample carries approximately 31,000 clones, 18% recorded once. Sequenced: blood. Source of these receptors: a female donor with papillary thyroid cancer or a benign thyroid nodule (not recorded which). Some clones in this sample may be carry-over from other donors' samples.

This clone has more than one count but fewer than ten. The gene calls are TRBV28 and TRBJ2-7; D is undetermined. V lost 3 bases, J lost 11 bases, and 11 bases lay in between. Germline V gene data show CDR1 as MDHEN and CDR2 as SYDVKM. The CDR3 totals 11 residues. The CDR3 sequence is CASSFGPVEYF. The CDR3 DNA reads TGTGCCAGCAGTTTTGGACCCGTCGAGTACTTC.

The table lists this clone with many counts. This sequence joins TRBV2 and TRBJ1-4; TRBD1 matches 8 bases. The germline CDR1 and CDR2 sequences are SNHLY and FYNNEI. CDR3 length equals 16 residues. V was clipped by 6 bases and J by 7 bases; unmatched bases: 13. As DNA, the CDR3 is TGTGCCAGCAGAAATGGGGGACAGGATTGGGGTGAAAAACTGTTTTTT. This codes for CASRNGGQDWGEKLFF.

In the case of this clone: A read error may produce the germline difference seen at one junction end. The gene calls are TRBV6-9 and TRBJ1-1, with D possibly matching TRBD1 (5 bases). The CDR3 consists of 13 residues. CDR1 and CDR2 from the germline V gene are MNHGY and SVAAGI. The CDR3 DNA sequence: TGTGCCAGCAGTTATGACAGCAACACTGAATCTTTCTTT. Protein product: CASSYDSNTESFF.

By its share, this clone is medium-sized. The rearrangement uses TRBV6-1 and TRBJ1-3; TRBD1 might be the D (5 bases). V was shortened by 5 bases and J by 0 bases, with 17 bases between the two germline ends. This CDR3 is 17 amino acids long. Germline assignment: CDR1 MNHNS and CDR2 SASEGT. The CDR3, as DNA: TGTGCCAGCAGTAGATTCCTCGGACATTCCTCTGGAAACACCATATATTTT. Translating it yields CASSRFLGHSSGNTIYF.

The gene calls are TRBV5-1 and TRBJ2-3; 11 bases fit TRBD2. Germline CDR1 is SGHRS and CDR2 is YFSETQ. V shed 4 bases, J shed 2 bases, and the junction held 3 bases outside the gene matches. CDR3 length: 15 amino acids. CDR3 sequence reads: CASSGGLADTDTQYF. The CDR3 nucleotides read TGCGCCAGCAGCGGGGGACTAGCGGACACAGATACGCAGTATTTT.

This clone was seen many times. V gene TRBV30 combines with J gene TRBJ1-5; perhaps TRBD1 as D (5 bases). CDR3 length equals 12 residues. Trimming cost V 7 bases and J 6 bases, with 13 bases left between them. Per the germline V gene, CDR1 is GTSNPN and CDR2 is SVGIG (reference sequence). The CDR3 nucleotides read TGTGCCTCCCGGGGCACCGGTCAGCCCCAGCATTTT. Encoded protein: CASRGTGQPQHF. Complete variable domain (other parts from reference TRBV30 and TRBJ1-5): SQTIHQWPATLVQPVGSPLSLECTVEGTSNPNLYWYRQAAGRGLQLLFYSVGIGQISSEVPQNLSASRPQDRQFILSSKKLLLSDSGFYLCASRGTGQPQHFGDGTRLSIL.

About this clone itself: A read error may explain this, as a much larger clone is one base away. This chain joins TRBV20-1 and TRBJ1-5; possibly TRBD1 for D (5 bases). Per germline, CDR1 DFQATT and CDR2 SNEGSKA (reference sequence). The CDR3 spans 13 residues. The CDR3 coding sequence is TGCAGTGCTATGGGGCGGCACAATCAGCACCAGCATTTT. Its translation: CSAMGRHNQHQHF.

This clone was found many times. The chain links TRBV20-1 to TRBJ2-1; 13 bases line up with TRBD2. CDR3 length: 13 amino acids. Germline V gives CDR1 DFQATT, CDR2 SNEGSKA (reference sequence). The V and J ends lost 6 bases and 7 bases, in that order; junction bases with no gene match: 3. This chain's CDR3 is CSATTSGGNEQFF. Here the CDR3 DNA reads TGCAGTGCGACGACTAGCGGGGGGAATGAGCAGTTCTTC.

This clone appeared many times. The genes are TRBV20-1 and TRBJ1-1; D may be TRBD1 (6 bases). V was shortened by 2 bases and J by 5 bases, with 12 bases between the two germline ends. This CDR3 has 13 residues. In germline, CDR1 is DFQATT, CDR2 SNEGSKA (reference sequence). The CDR3 DNA reads as TGCAGTGCTAGAAGATCAGGGGAGACTGAAGCTTTCTTT. Translation: CSARRSGETEAFF.

This clone was seen ten or more times. This rearrangement joins TRBV2 to TRBJ1-1; no clear D. The CDR3 extends over 14 amino acids. Trimming stripped 0 bases from V and 5 bases from J, with 10 bases between. Germline V gene data show CDR1 as SNHLY and CDR2 as FYNNEI. DNA of the CDR3: TGTGCCAGCAGTGAAGCCGAGACTATGACTGAAGCTTTCTTT. Protein sequence: CASSEAETMTEAFF.

This clone is labeled as medium-sized (0.01 to 0.1%). V and J are TRBV6-1 and TRBJ2-7; 12 bases align to TRBD1. CDR1 is MNHNS, CDR2 SASEGT, per germline. This CDR3 is 16 amino acids long. V was clipped by 3 bases and J by 5 bases; unmatched bases: 8. The DNA of the CDR3 is TGTGCCAGCAGTGATGCACCAGGGACAGGGGGCAACGAGCAGTACTTC. Translated, it gives CASSDAPGTGGNEQYF.

This clone was detected many times. The V gene is TRBV10-2, the J gene TRBJ1-1, with D maybe TRBD1 (5 bases). The germline V gene encodes CDR1 WSHSY and CDR2 SAAADI. Trimming removed 4 bases from V and 0 bases from J, with 9 bases in between. The CDR3 loop spans 14 amino acids. The CDR3 sequence: CASSGGALNTEAFF. The CDR3 coding sequence is TGCGCCAGCAGTGGAGGGGCCCTGAACACTGAAGCTTTCTTT.

This clone has just a few counts. The chain links TRBV6-2 or TRBV6-3 to TRBJ2-1, with TRBD1 matching over 8 bases. Germline V lookup: CDR1 MNHEY, CDR2 SVGEGT. J lost 4 bases, V lost 0 bases, and 11 bases had no gene match. This CDR3 is built from 18 residues. CDR3 residues: CASSYSLPGTGEYNEQFF. Written as DNA, the CDR3 is TGTGCCAGCAGTTACTCCCTACCCGGGACAGGAGAATACAATGAGCAGTTCTTC.

This clone was observed many times. CDR3 nucleotide sequence: TGTGCCAGCAGCTTTACTAGCGGGGACGCAGATACGCAGTATTTT. Translated, it gives CASSFTSGDADTQYF. The J gene is TRBJ2-3, the V gene TRBV7-3, with 10 bases that match TRBD2. V lost 3 bases to trimming and J lost 4 bases; unmatched junction nucleotides: 4. CDR3 length: 15 amino acids. In germline, CDR1 is SGHTA, CDR2 FQGTGA. Full variable domain (remainder filled in from reference TRBV7-3 and TRBJ2-3): GAGVSQTPSNKVTEKGKYVELRCDPISGHTALYWYRQSLGQGPEFLIYFQGTGAADDSGLPNDRFFAVRPEGSVSTLKIQRTERGDSAVYLCASSFTSGDADTQYFGPGTRLTVL.

In its sample, this clone was seen many times. This chain uses TRBV6-1 with TRBJ2-7, with 7 bases lining up with TRBD2. The trim removed 6 bases at V and 6 bases at J, leaving 8 bases unmatched. Germline assignment: CDR1 MNHNS and CDR2 SASEGT. CDR3 length: 13 amino acids. The CDR3 is CASSHGGRREQYF. The CDR3 DNA reads as TGTGCCAGCAGCCACGGGGGGAGGCGCGAGCAGTACTTC.

The sample holds many counts of this clone. This chain links TRBV20-1 with TRBJ1-1; D perhaps matches TRBD1 (6 bases). Germline values: CDR1 DFQATT, CDR2 SNEGSKA (reference sequence). The V end was cut by 3 bases, the J end by 6 bases, with 17 bases between. The CDR3 consists of 14 residues. The CDR3 DNA follows: TGCAGTGCTAGTCATGAACAGGGTAGGGCTGAAGCTTTCTTT. Encoded protein: CSASHEQGRAEAFF.

Of note for this clone: A much larger clone differs from this one at a single base, so this may be a read error. The rearrangement uses TRBV29-1 and TRBJ2-3; D is unresolved. Germline-derived CDR1 and CDR2 are SQVTM and ANQGSEA. CDR3 length: 13 residues. V lost 7 bases and J lost 3, with 14 bases in between. The CDR3 DNA reads as TGCAGCGCCCCGGCACAGAGAACAGATACGCAGTATTTT. Residues: CSAPAQRTDTQYF.

In its sample, this clone was seen a few times. The genes are TRBV6-2 or TRBV6-3 and TRBJ1-2; no clear D gene. CDR3 length: 12 residues. The germline gives CDR1 MNHEY, CDR2 SVGEGT. The CDR3 nucleotides read TGTTCCATCAGCAACGGCATGTCAGGCTACACCTTC. The encoded protein is CSISNGMSGYTF.

At least ten counts were recorded for this clone. The chain recombines TRBV9 with TRBJ2-3, with unresolved D. The germline gives CDR1 SGDLS, CDR2 YYNGEE. Trimming shortened V by 0 bases and J by 4 bases, and 9 bases separated the two germline ends. CDR3 length equals 14 residues. As DNA, the CDR3 is TGTGCCAGCAGCGTAGGTGGGAACGCAGATACGCAGTATTTT. Amino acid sequence: CASSVGGNADTQYF.

The table lists this clone with many counts. In the same sample, other DNA sequences code for this CDR3. This chain uses TRBV24-1 with TRBJ2-5, with 7 bases aligning to TRBD2. The junction had 8 bases not matched to a gene; V was cut back by 1 base and J by 4 bases. Looked up from germline, CDR1 is KGHDR and CDR2 is SFDVKD. The CDR3 totals 16 residues. The CDR3 DNA reads TGTGCCACCAGTGATTTCCGGGGGGAGAGAGGAGAGACCCAGTACTTC. It specifies CATSDFRGERGETQYF.

Details on this clone: The germline gene is not matched at one end of the junction; a read error may be the cause. The V and J genes are TRBV7-6 and TRBJ1-1; TRBD1 might be the D (5 bases). CDR1 is SGHVS, CDR2 FNYEAQ, per germline. The CDR3 has 13 amino acids. Here the CDR3 DNA reads TGTGACAGCAGCTTCAGGGAAGACACTGAAGCTTTCTTT. It encodes CDSSFREDTEAFF.